Shown below are 21 T cell receptor beta chains from a single sample sequenced in a study of cytomegalovirus exposure and HLA in healthy donors. In the PCR, 60 Vbeta and 13 Jbeta primers were used. The protocol was immunoSEQ multiplex PCR, while the TCRdb copy is restricted to in-frame clones and leaves out a portion. The repertoire has roughly 84,000 clones, around 77% of them found once; the top ten carry 3% to 3.5%. Source material: PBMCs. The source is a man between 50 and 59 years old in good health and CMV-seronegative.

The genes are TRBV30 and TRBJ1-3; perhaps TRBD1 as D (5 bases). Germline CDR1 reads GTSNPN; CDR2 reads SVGIG (reference sequence). The CDR3 runs 16 residues. V lost 3 bases to trimming and J lost 1 base, with 16 bases between them. The CDR3 DNA reads TGTGCCTGGAGCCAACAAGGGGTCTCTTCTGGAAACACCATATATTTT. Translation: CAWSQQGVSSGNTIYF.

CDR3 loop: CASSFRGTSALGQYF. CDR3 in DNA: TGCGCCAGCAGCTTTAGGGGGACTAGCGCACTGGGGCAGTACTTC. V gene TRBV5-1 combines with J gene TRBJ2-5; 10 positions agree with TRBD2. The CDR3 runs 15 residues. V trimming: 2 bases; J trimming: 11 bases; junction bases outside the gene matches: 12. Looked up from germline, CDR1 is SGHRS and CDR2 is YFSETQ.

The table lists this clone with a few counts. This sequence joins TRBV29-1 and TRBJ1-1; tentative D call: TRBD1 (6 bases). Per germline, CDR1 SQVTM and CDR2 ANQGSEA. V was trimmed by 7 bases and J by 1 base, leaving 10 bases between them. CDR3 length: 12 residues. This chain's CDR3 is CSADSSNTEAFF. The CDR3 bases are TGCAGCGCGGACAGTTCGAACACTGAAGCTTTCTTT.

The rearrangement joins TRBV27 to TRBJ2-3; 12 nucleotides line up with TRBD2. The junction had 7 bases not matched to a gene; V was cut back by 4 bases and J by 8 bases. There are 15 residues in the CDR3. Germline V lookup: CDR1 MNHEY, CDR2 SMNVEV (reference sequence). The CDR3 nucleotides read TGTGCCAGCAGTTCGGCTAGCGGGGGGGCGGGTACGCAGTATTTT. Translating it yields CASSSASGGAGTQYF.

This clone occurred once. The J gene is TRBJ2-1, the V gene TRBV5-1, with TRBD1 identical over 9 bases. There are 15 residues in the CDR3. Looked up from germline, CDR1 is SGHRS and CDR2 is YFSETQ. V lost 4 bases to trimming and J lost 4 bases; unmatched junction nucleotides: 6. The CDR3 region has the DNA TGCGCCAGCAGCCCGGGGACAGGGCTTTACAATGAGCAGTTCTTC. Amino acid sequence: CASSPGTGLYNEQFF.

Details on this clone: At one boundary the junction diverges from the germline segment, which might be a read error. The V gene is TRBV4-2, the J gene TRBJ2-7; D possibly corresponds to TRBD2 (5 bases). The germline CDR1 and CDR2 sequences are LGHNA and YNFKEQ. The CDR3 is 14 residues long. CDR3 residues: CASSQVDTRADRRF. CDR3 DNA: TGTGCCAGCAGCCAAGTCGATACGAGGGCCGATAGGCGCTTC.

The chain uses TRBV7-6 and TRBJ1-5, with D uncertain. The V end was cut by 1 base, the J end by 7 bases, with 11 bases between. CDR3 length equals 14 residues. Germline CDR1 SGHVS, CDR2 FNYEAQ. CDR3 in DNA: TGTGCCAGCAGCTTAGGGGGAGGAATCCAGCCCCAGCATTTT. Protein: CASSLGGGIQPQHF.

The chain joins TRBV9 to TRBJ1-3, with TRBD1 matching over 7 bases. The CDR3 spans 14 residues. Unmatched junction bases numbered 6, after V lost 4 bases and J lost 5 bases. Germline V gene data show CDR1 as SGDLS and CDR2 as YYNGEE. This CDR3 is CASSSTGSRNTIYF. In DNA form, the CDR3 reads TGTGCCAGCAGCTCGACAGGGTCTAGAAACACCATATATTTT.

V usage is TRBV9 and J usage is TRBJ1-1, with TRBD1 matching 8 bases. V shed 3 bases, J shed 1 base, and the junction held 5 bases outside the gene matches. From germline, CDR1 is SGDLS and CDR2 YYNGEE. CDR3 length: 15 residues. The CDR3 sequence is CASSGWGTGNTEAFF. In DNA, the CDR3 is TGTGCCAGCAGCGGATGGGGGACAGGGAACACTGAAGCTTTCTTT.

The chain links TRBV19 to TRBJ2-1; 13 bases match TRBD2. The ends lost 5 bases at V and 0 bases at J; junction bases unmatched: 10. CDR3 length equals 19 residues. Germline V lookup: CDR1 LNHDA, CDR2 SQIVND (reference sequence). The CDR3 spells CASSLRTSGGTSSYNEQFF. The CDR3 DNA follows: TGTGCCAGTAGTCTTAGGACTAGCGGGGGTACAAGCTCCTACAATGAGCAGTTCTTC.

The genes are TRBV5-1 and TRBJ2-3; D unclear. CDR3 length: 14 residues. Per germline, CDR1 SGHRS and CDR2 YFSETQ. Trimming stripped 0 bases from V and 2 bases from J, with 7 bases between. The CDR3 protein is CASSLGQDTDTQYF. DNA of the CDR3: TGCGCCAGCAGCTTGGGACAAGACACAGATACGCAGTATTTT.

The V call is TRBV6-1, the J call TRBJ2-5; D possibly corresponds to TRBD2 (6 bases). Between the trimmed V and J ends, which lost 2 bases and 11 bases, there was a span of 18 bases. CDR3 length: 14 amino acids. Germline CDR1 reads MNHNS; CDR2 reads SASEGT. In DNA form, the CDR3 reads TGTGCCAGCAGTGAACCGGGGACTCTCTGGGAGCAGTACTTC. This translates into CASSEPGTLWEQYF.

V is TRBV4-3 and J is TRBJ2-7, with 11 bases identical to TRBD1. The germline gives CDR1 LGHNA, CDR2 YSLEER. Germline trimming cut 1 base from V and 4 bases from J; bases unmatched to any gene: 6. This CDR3 contains 16 residues. In DNA, the CDR3 is TGCGCCAGCAGCCAAGGGGTTGGACAGGGGGCTTACGAGCAGTACTTC. Translating gives CASSQGVGQGAYEQYF.

This clone has only a few counts. This chain joins TRBV29-1 and TRBJ2-4, with 8 bases identical to TRBD1. The trim removed 6 bases at V and 3 bases at J, leaving 10 bases unmatched. The CDR3 sequence is 15 residues long. CDR1 is SQVTM and CDR2 is ANQGSEA in the germline V gene. CDR3: CSVRKGTGRKNIQYF. The CDR3, as DNA: TGCAGCGTCCGAAAGGGGACAGGACGCAAAAACATTCAGTACTTC.

This chain joins TRBV2 and TRBJ2-1; 9 bases map to TRBD1. The CDR3 has 15 residues. CDR1 is SNHLY and CDR2 is FYNNEI in the germline V gene. Unmatched junction bases numbered 10, after V lost 6 bases and J lost 7 bases. The CDR3 sequence: CASRSGTGKGNEQFF. CDR3 DNA: TGTGCCAGCAGGTCCGGGACAGGGAAAGGGAATGAGCAGTTCTTC.

This chain uses TRBV27 with TRBJ1-6; D may be TRBD1 (5 bases). Germline V lookup: CDR1 MNHEY, CDR2 SMNVEV (reference sequence). The V gene lost 5 bases and the J gene lost 7 bases, with 12 bases spanning the gap. The CDR3 has 14 residues. CDR3 protein: CASSAGTANSPLHF. In DNA form, the CDR3 reads TGTGCCAGCAGTGCGGGGACGGCCAATTCACCCCTCCACTTT.

CDR3 residues: CASSQWGEKRNEQFF. Here the CDR3 DNA reads TGTGCCAGCAGCCAATGGGGAGAGAAAAGGAATGAGCAGTTCTTC. The chain employs TRBV16 and TRBJ2-1; weak D call: TRBD2 (5 bases). The CDR3 loop spans 15 amino acids. V lost 1 base and J 7 bases, leaving 14 bases between the germline ends. Germline CDR1 reads KGHSY; CDR2 reads FQNENV.

The chain employs TRBV7-2 and TRBJ2-6; 8 bases are shared with TRBD1. The CDR3 spans 18 residues. Germline values: CDR1 SGHTA, CDR2 FQGNSA. V lost 2 bases and J lost 4; bases outside the gene matches: 10. CDR3 in amino acids: CASSLFATGVSGANVLTF. The CDR3 bases are TGTGCCAGCAGCTTATTCGCGACAGGGGTTTCCGGGGCCAACGTCCTGACTTTC. The entire variable domain, with the rest obtained from reference TRBV7-2 and TRBJ2-6, is as follows: GAGVSQSPSNKVTEKGKDVELRCDPISGHTALYWYRQSLGQGLEFLIYFQGNSAPDKSGLPSDRFSAERTGGSVSTLTIQRTQQEDSAVYLCASSLFATGVSGANVLTFGAGSRLTVL.

This chain connects TRBV10-3 to TRBJ2-1; 10 nucleotides align to TRBD2. This CDR3 region has 16 residues. Germline loops: CDR1 ENHRY, CDR2 SYGVKD. Trimming at V came to 2 bases and at J to 7 bases, leaving 8 bases not matched to a gene. The CDR3 spells CAISEDTSGAGNEQFF. The CDR3 DNA is TGTGCCATCAGTGAGGATACTAGCGGGGCGGGGAATGAGCAGTTCTTC.

The count of this clone is one. The rearrangement uses TRBV6-6 and TRBJ1-6, with a weak D call TRBD1 (5 bases). V was shortened by 8 bases and J by 8 bases, with 13 bases between the two germline ends. The CDR3 has 13 residues. Germline V gives CDR1 MNHNY, CDR2 SVGAGI (reference sequence). CDR3 region: CASRGDWDSPLHF. As DNA, the CDR3 is TGTGCCAGCCGTGGGGACTGGGATTCACCCCTCCACTTT.

This clone was seen just once. The rearrangement uses TRBV7-2 and TRBJ2-3, with a possible D match to TRBD1 (6 bases). Between the trimmed V and J ends, which lost 3 bases and 1 base, there was a span of 14 bases. CDR3 size: 16 residues. In germline, CDR1 is SGHTA, CDR2 FQGNSA. CDR3 sequence reads: CASSFQGFLGTDTQYF. For the CDR3, the DNA is TGTGCCAGCAGCTTTCAGGGGTTCTTGGGCACAGATACGCAGTATTTT.